The rows below give T cell receptor beta chains drawn from one sample of a study of sequential checkpoint blockade in melanoma. Repertoires were generated with immunoSEQ multiplex PCR, while TCRdb's copy carries only in-frame clones and drops some. The data contain 20,000 to 25,000 clones, roughly 80% of them singletons. This material consisted of CD8+ T cells sorted from blood (inferred from file names), taken from a patient given nivolumab and ipilimumab in sequence. The origin of the receptors is a human donor with melanoma. Each CDR3 is given without its conserved first and last residue. Each record gives: V gene, J gene, CDR3 protein.

TRBV7-9	TRBJ1-4	ASSLPSIGVNNEKLF
TRBV28	TRBJ2-7	ASSFSRLGGSDEQY
TRBV6-5	TRBJ1-1	ASSLDRFGNTEAF
TRBV7-9	TRBJ1-4	ASSSLTGRGEKLF
TRBV27	TRBJ1-5	ATAPGEGDQPQH
TRBV7-9	TRBJ1-1	ASSPWTGVNIEAF
TRBV4-1	TRBJ1-2	ASSQDGGNSNYGYT
TRBV7-2	TRBJ1-1	ASYTVGGNTEAF
TRBV27	TRBJ2-7	ASSLSRGQGLGEQY
TRBV4-1	TRBJ1-5	ASSPDRGLSNQPQH
TRBV30	TRBJ1-1	ARRDRGYTEAF
TRBV19	TRBJ1-2	ASRDDGLGYT
TRBV30	TRBJ1-2	AWSVKTGAKSYGYT
TRBV19	TRBJ2-1	ASSMTSGSVVIYEQF
TRBV27	TRBJ1-1	ASSHRPGQGRSEAF
TRBV28	TRBJ2-7	ASSFVGQGYEQY
TRBV6-1	TRBJ1-1	ASSRLKNTEAF
TRBV7-6	TRBJ1-1	ASSFISGEGTEAF
TRBV5-6	TRBJ2-1	ASSQTVNNEQF
TRBV27	TRBJ1-6	ASSLVPRAPNSPLH
TRBV4-1	TRBJ1-1	ASSARLKARDTEAF
TRBV7-8	TRBJ2-7	ASSQRWDSYEQY
TRBV6-1	TRBJ2-3	ASRDRGTDTQY
TRBV2	TRBJ1-2	ASTGEGGYT
TRBV9	TRBJ2-5	ASSASEGTQY
TRBV4-1	TRBJ1-6	ASSPRWEGSSPLH
TRBV5-4	TRBJ1-2	ASRDRAGYGYT
TRBV4-3	TRBJ1-1	ASSQKWTAMNTEAF
TRBV19	TRBJ2-3	ASSWGEGINTQY
TRBV5-1	TRBJ2-3	ASSTQRESSNTQY
TRBV4-3	TRBJ1-2	ASSQDLGQGNGYT
TRBV6-5	TRBJ1-1	ASSYQGTGVGAF
TRBV7-9	TRBJ1-2	ASSQVNNPGDGYT
TRBV7-9	TRBJ1-5	ASSPDRSNQPQH
TRBV9	TRBJ1-2	ASSVNRGTNYGYT
TRBV4-2	TRBJ2-3	ASSQALLAGEGDWKY
TRBV7-6	TRBJ2-5	ASSWGTRQETQY
TRBV9	TRBJ2-5	ASSEWGSGIETQY
TRBV5-4	TRBJ2-4	ARNRGKRKNIQY
TRBV6-5	TRBJ2-3	ASRLLAGGQDTQY
TRBV6-5	TRBJ1-2	ASRDRVFFGYT
TRBV5-5	TRBJ1-1	ASSLGDRAWGAF
TRBV13	TRBJ2-2	ASSQITGELF
TRBV4-1	TRBJ1-2	ASTLRDRGPYGYT
TRBV29-1	TRBJ2-7	SVEWSPYEQY
TRBV4-1	TRBJ1-3	ASSHVQGENTIY
TRBV9	TRBJ2-7	ASSVGGGRGSYEQY
TRBV23-1	TRBJ1-6	ASSQWDRGAPLH
TRBV27	TRBJ2-7	ASRGGLSYEQY
TRBV10-1	TRBJ2-1	ASSTAGADSYNEQF